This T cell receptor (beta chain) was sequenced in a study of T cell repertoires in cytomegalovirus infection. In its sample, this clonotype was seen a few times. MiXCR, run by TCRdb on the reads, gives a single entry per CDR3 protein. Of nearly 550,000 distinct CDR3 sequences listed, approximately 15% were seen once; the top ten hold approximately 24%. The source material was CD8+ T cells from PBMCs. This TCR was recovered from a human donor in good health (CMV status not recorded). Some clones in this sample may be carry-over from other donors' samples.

The CDR3 sequence is CASSLPRTGTGELFF. CDR3 DNA sequence: TGTGCCAGCAGTTTACCCAGAACGGGGACCGGGGAGCTGTTTTTT. This chain uses TRBV27 with TRBJ2-2; perhaps TRBD2 as D (5 bases). Trimming pared 2 bases from V and 5 bases from J, leaving 12 bases between. From germline, CDR1 is MNHEY and CDR2 SMNVEV (reference sequence). The CDR3 is 15 amino acids.